This is a list of T cell receptor beta chains from one sample in a study of neurological immune-mediated disorders. TCRdb analysed the 5' RACE reads with MiXCR anew, one entry per CDR3 protein. The sample records some 49,000 distinct CDR3 sequences, over 8% being singletons. The sample comprised PBMCs. The receptors come from a woman between 35 and 50 years old in good health. Each CDR3 is given with its conserved first and last residue. The D gene is left open where the match is weak. Clone size is not always given. Where it is, it says once, few, many or a class for expanded clones.

V: TRBV29-1; size: .; J: TRBJ2-6; D: .; CDR3: CSARAGSGTNVLTF; DNA: TGCAGTGCCAGAGCGGGCTCTGGGACCAACGTCCTGACTTTC
V: TRBV11-2; size: .; J: TRBJ2-1; D: .; CDR3: CAISLGHNEQFF; DNA: TGTGCCATCAGCTTAGGGCACAATGAGCAGTTCTTC
V: TRBV6-2/TRBV6-3; size: .; J: TRBJ2-7; D: .; CDR3: CASSDYERYF; DNA: TGTGCCAGCAGCGACTACGAGCGGTACTTC
V: TRBV6-5; size: many; J: TRBJ2-6; D: .; CDR3: CASRGASGANVLTF; DNA: TGTGCCAGCAGGGGGGCCTCTGGGGCCAACGTCCTGACTTTC
V: TRBV15; size: many; J: TRBJ2-1; D: .; CDR3: CATSRPTTNWGSNEQFF; DNA: TGTGCCACCAGCAGACCAACAACAAACTGGGGGAGCAATGAGCAGTTCTTC
V: TRBV20-1; size: many; J: TRBJ1-1; D: TRBD1; CDR3: CSAARDRVTEAFF; DNA: TGCAGTGCTGCCCGGGACAGGGTCACTGAAGCTTTCTTT
V: TRBV7-8; size: few; J: TRBJ1-1; D: .; CDR3: CASSFWGADEAFF; DNA: TGTGCCAGCAGCTTTTGGGGGGCTGATGAAGCTTTCTTT
V: TRBV12-3/TRBV12-4; size: many; J: TRBJ1-3; D: .; CDR3: CASSVTGAGNTIYF; DNA: TGTGCCAGCAGTGTTACGGGGGCTGGAAACACCATATATTTT
V: TRBV9; size: .; J: TRBJ1-1; D: .; CDR3: CVSSVLEEGSTEAFF; DNA: TGTGTCAGCAGCGTATTGGAGGAAGGGAGCACTGAAGCTTTCTTT
V: TRBV27; size: many; J: TRBJ2-7; D: .; CDR3: CASSSGGISYEQYF; DNA: TGTGCCAGCAGCTCCGGGGGCATCTCCTACGAGCAGTACTTC
V: TRBV20-1; size: many; J: TRBJ1-1; D: TRBD1; CDR3: CSARGREGTGSTEAFF; DNA: TGCAGTGCTAGAGGACGGGAGGGGACAGGGAGTACTGAAGCTTTCTTT
V: TRBV6-5; size: many; J: TRBJ1-2; D: .; CDR3: CASSPSRQRVYGYTF; DNA: TGTGCCAGCAGTCCCAGCCGCCAGAGGGTCTATGGCTACACCTTC
V: TRBV6-6; size: many; J: TRBJ2-3; D: .; CDR3: CASSPGQGFSGRSADTQYF; DNA: TGTGCCAGCAGTCCGGGACAGGGCTTTAGCGGGAGGTCGGCTGATACGCAGTATTTT
V: TRBV30; size: .; J: TRBJ1-2; D: TRBD1; CDR3: CAWSLGQGAGGTF; DNA: TGTGCCTGGAGTCTTGGACAGGGAGCAGGAGGCACCTTC
V: TRBV3-1; size: many; J: TRBJ1-2; D: .; CDR3: CASSHMDGYTF; DNA: TGTGCCAGCAGCCATATGGACGGCTACACCTTC
V: TRBV20-1; size: many; J: TRBJ2-1; D: TRBD2; CDR3: CSASGLAGGPGDEQFF; DNA: TGCAGTGCTTCGGGACTAGCGGGGGGGCCCGGCGATGAGCAGTTCTTC
V: TRBV12-3/TRBV12-4; size: many; J: TRBJ1-2; D: .; CDR3: CASSLVGEGNYGYTF; DNA: TGTGCCAGCAGTTTAGTGGGGGAGGGCAACTATGGCTACACCTTC